This TCR beta chain derives from a study of T cell changes during pregnancy in multiple sclerosis. The repertoire was sequenced with immunoSEQ multiplex PCR; TCRdb's copy has only in-frame clones and lacks some. The repertoire holds fewer than 45,000 clones, with around 89% as singletons. The CDR3 has 16 residues. J gave up 5 bases and V 0 bases, and 10 bases lay outside the gene matches. Germline CDR1 is MGHRA and CDR2 is YSYEKL. The origin of this receptor is a female donor with multiple sclerosis, enrolled in a pregnancy study. The V and J genes are TRBV4-1 and TRBJ2-7; 7 nucleotides line up with TRBD2. Source: CD8+ T cells from peripheral blood mononuclear cells, taken in the third trimester of pregnancy. CDR3 DNA sequence: TGCGCCAGCAGCCAAGATGGACTAGGTGAGGACCACGAGCAGTACTTC. It codes for CASSQDGLGEDHEQYF.